This entry lists 20 T cell receptor beta chains sequenced from one sample in a study of blood T cells in healthy people across ages. PCR was performed a second time for about 7 to 11 cycles using a sample-barcoded 5' primer and a J-beta primer mix. Using its own MiXCR run on the 5' RACE reads, TCRdb lists one record per CDR3 protein. Of roughly 2 million distinct CDR3 sequences listed, around half are singletons. What was sequenced was blood. The receptors stem from a woman aged 35 to 49 in good health.

The chain combines TRBV5-4 with TRBJ2-1; 12 positions match TRBD2. Germline V lookup: CDR1 SGHNT, CDR2 YYREEE (reference sequence). The CDR3 spans 19 residues. With 4 bases clipped from V and 3 bases from J, the junction kept 14 bases outside the gene matches. CDR3 sequence reads: CASSPEGASGGAYYNEQFF. As DNA, the CDR3 is TGTGCCAGCAGCCCCGAGGGGGCTAGCGGGGGGGCTTACTACAATGAGCAGTTCTTC.

This clonotype has only a few counts. This rearrangement joins TRBV4-3 to TRBJ2-5, with 12 bases matching TRBD2. Germline lookup yields CDR1 LGHNA and CDR2 YSLEER. The CDR3 loop spans 15 amino acids. The V segment lost 0 bases and the J segment 9 bases; nucleotides outside the gene matches: 5. The CDR3 loop is CASSQESGLAGPQYF. CDR3 coding DNA: TGCGCCAGCAGCCAAGAGAGTGGACTAGCGGGGCCCCAGTACTTC.

To note about this clonotype: The junction differs from germline at one of its ends, possibly a read error. The chain combines TRBV4-1 with TRBJ1-2, with no clear D. The length of the CDR3 is 16 residues. In germline, CDR1 is MGHRA, CDR2 YSYEKL. The CDR3 DNA reads TGCGCCAGCAGCCAAGATGGCAGAGCAGCTAACTATGGCCACACCTTC. Translating gives CASSQDGRAANYGHTF.

The chain carries TRBV7-2 and TRBJ2-3; unclear D gene. CDR1 SGHTA and CDR2 FQGNSA come from the germline V gene. The V end lost 1 base, the J end lost 5 bases, and 7 bases lay between the germline ends. CDR3 length: 13 residues. Here the CDR3 reads CASSLEYGDTQYF. The DNA of the CDR3 is TGTGCCAGCAGCTTAGAGTATGGAGATACGCAGTATTTT.

In this sample, this clonotype turned up a few times. This chain uses TRBV24-1 with TRBJ2-4, with TRBD2 matching over 10 bases. The closer fit of TRBJ2-5 to the DNA end suggests the J call may be wrong. The V gene's germline CDR1 is KGHDR and CDR2 SFDVKD. The CDR3 runs to 15 residues. The CDR3 coding sequence is TGTGCCACCAGTGATGGGCTAGCGGGGGTAAAGACCCAGTACTTC. Amino acids: CATSDGLAGVKTQYF.

Concerning this clonotype: A junction boundary mismatches the germline segment, possibly from a read error. The J gene is TRBJ2-1, the V gene TRBV7-7; 8 positions match TRBD2. Per the germline V gene, CDR1 is SSHAT and CDR2 is FNYEAQ (reference sequence). CDR3 length: 16 residues. The CDR3 reads CASSLNSGAFYNEQFF. CDR3 in DNA: TGTGCTAGCAGCTTAAATAGCGGGGCCTTCTACAATGAGCAGTTCTTC.

V usage is TRBV9 and J usage is TRBJ2-3; 11 bases are shared with TRBD2. The CDR3 is 15 amino acids. V was clipped by 3 bases and J by 5 bases; unmatched bases: 5. Germline V gene data show CDR1 as SGDLS and CDR2 as YYNGEE. In DNA form, the CDR3 reads TGTGCCAGCAGCGCGTCGGGACTAGCGGTAGATACGCAGTATTTT. Its protein product is CASSASGLAVDTQYF.

This clonotype was detected once. V is TRBV4-2 and J is TRBJ2-1; 8 nucleotides agree with TRBD2. The V gene end was trimmed by 6 bases and the J gene end by 10 bases; junction bases not matched to a gene: 14. This CDR3 comprises 15 residues. CDR1 LGHNA and CDR2 YNFKEQ come from the germline V gene. For the CDR3, the DNA is TGTGCCAGCAGTCCCACAGCGGGGGCGACCCTGGAGCAGTTCTTC. The encoded protein is CASSPTAGATLEQFF.

The rearrangement links TRBV27 to TRBJ2-1; 9 bases map to TRBD1. Looked up from germline, CDR1 is MNHEY and CDR2 is SMNVEV (reference sequence). Germline trimming cut 4 bases from V and 6 bases from J; bases unmatched to any gene: 10. The CDR3 has 16 amino acids. CDR3 amino acids: CASSYRPGTGRNEQFF. In DNA, the CDR3 is TGTGCCAGCAGTTATCGCCCCGGGACAGGGCGCAATGAGCAGTTCTTC.

CDR3 in DNA: TGTGCCAGCAGCTTAGATGCTGGGGGTACACAGTACTTC. This encodes CASSLDAGGTQYF. V is TRBV7-9 and J is TRBJ2-5, with D possibly being TRBD1 or TRBD2 (5 bases each). Deletions cut 1 base from V and 11 bases from J, with 14 bases between. The length of the CDR3 is 13 residues. In germline, CDR1 is SEHNR, CDR2 FQNEAQ (reference sequence).

The rearrangement uses TRBV7-2 and TRBJ2-3; TRBD2 matches 7 bases. Per the germline V gene, CDR1 is SGHTA and CDR2 is FQGNSA. Trimming cost V 3 bases and J 2 bases; bases outside gene matches: 5. This CDR3 has 15 residues. CDR3 residues: CASSFRLAYTDTQYF. Written as DNA, the CDR3 is TGTGCCAGCAGCTTTCGACTAGCCTACACAGATACGCAGTATTTT. Together with reference TRBV7-2 and TRBJ2-3, the CDR3 gives the full variable domain: GAGVSQSPSNKVTEKGKDVELRCDPISGHTALYWYRQSLGQGLEFLIYFQGNSAPDKSGLPSDRFSAERTGGSVSTLTIQRTQQEDSAVYLCASSFRLAYTDTQYFGPGTRLTVL.

This chain connects TRBV12-3 or TRBV12-4 to TRBJ1-6; D unresolved. This CDR3 has 12 residues. The V end lost 5 bases, the J end lost 11 bases, and 10 bases lay between the germline ends. In DNA form, the CDR3 reads TGTGCCAGCAGTCCCCGGTTGCCACCCCTCCACTTT. As protein: CASSPRLPPLHF.

This rearrangement joins TRBV4-2 to TRBJ1-2; 7 bases line up with TRBD1. The J segment lost 8 bases and the V segment lost 8 bases, leaving 14 bases of the junction unmatched. Per the germline V gene, CDR1 is LGHNA and CDR2 is YNFKEQ. The CDR3 has 14 amino acids. CDR3 amino acids: CASQGEGASKGYTF. In DNA, the CDR3 is TGTGCCAGCCAAGGGGAGGGGGCAAGCAAGGGCTACACCTTC.

The table lists this clonotype with a few counts. The chain joins TRBV28 to TRBJ1-4; no clear D. Trimming stripped 6 bases from V and 3 bases from J, with 8 bases between. Germline values: CDR1 MDHEN, CDR2 SYDVKM. CDR3 size: 13 residues. The DNA for the CDR3 is TGTGCCAGCAGCTTAGCTTCTAATGAAAAACTGTTTTTT. This encodes CASSLASNEKLFF.

The chain links TRBV28 to TRBJ2-1, with 11 nucleotides matching TRBD1. V was pared by 6 bases and J by 10 bases, with 17 bases of the junction left unmatched. Germline loops: CDR1 MDHEN, CDR2 SYDVKM. The CDR3 spans 17 residues. This chain's CDR3 is CASRADRGRGDGKEQFF. DNA for the CDR3: TGTGCCAGCAGAGCGGACAGGGGGCGGGGGGACGGTAAGGAGCAGTTCTTC.

This clonotype appeared once. This chain links TRBV7-9 with TRBJ1-2; the D gene is possibly TRBD1 (5 bases). This CDR3 has 13 amino acids. The germline V and J ends were trimmed by 1 base and 6 bases, with 9 bases remaining between them. Germline CDR1 reads SEHNR; CDR2 reads FQNEAQ (reference sequence). The CDR3 loop reads CASSLETEHGYTF. The DNA for the CDR3 is TGTGCCAGCAGCTTAGAGACAGAGCATGGCTACACCTTC.

For this clonotype: The DNA is omitted, as the CDR3 cannot be located on it reliably, and the CDR3 follows TCRdb's listing. The chain employs TRBV21-1 and TRBJ2-6. TRBV21-1 is recorded as a pseudogene. Ends included, the CDR3 has 15 residues. The CDR3: CASSKVGRGSNVLTF.

The chain employs TRBV27 and TRBJ2-1; 9 bases agree with TRBD2. Germline CDR1 reads MNHEY; CDR2 reads SMNVEV (reference sequence). CDR3 size: 15 residues. J lost 2 bases, V lost 5 bases, and 4 bases had no gene match. The chain's CDR3 is CASSQRTSAYNEQFF. The CDR3 DNA follows: TGTGCCAGCAGTCAGAGGACTAGCGCCTACAATGAGCAGTTCTTC.

This clonotype was found once. The rearrangement links TRBV5-5 to TRBJ1-2, with 11 bases fitting TRBD1. In germline, CDR1 is SGHKS, CDR2 YYEKEE (reference sequence). This CDR3 has 17 residues. J lost 6 bases, V lost 3 bases, and 13 bases had no gene match. The CDR3 sequence is CASSSDTGTGGSNGYTF. CDR3 in DNA: TGTGCCAGCAGCTCCGACACCGGGACAGGGGGATCAAATGGCTACACCTTC.

The chain is built from TRBV18 and TRBJ2-5; tentatively, D is TRBD1 or TRBD2 (6 bases each). CDR3 length: 15 amino acids. The V end was cut by 1 base, the J end by 4 bases, with 13 bases between. The V gene's germline CDR1 is KGHSH and CDR2 LQKENI. Written as DNA, the CDR3 is TGTGCCAGCTCACCACTGGACACGGGGGCAGAGACCCAGTACTTC. Its translation: CASSPLDTGAETQYF.